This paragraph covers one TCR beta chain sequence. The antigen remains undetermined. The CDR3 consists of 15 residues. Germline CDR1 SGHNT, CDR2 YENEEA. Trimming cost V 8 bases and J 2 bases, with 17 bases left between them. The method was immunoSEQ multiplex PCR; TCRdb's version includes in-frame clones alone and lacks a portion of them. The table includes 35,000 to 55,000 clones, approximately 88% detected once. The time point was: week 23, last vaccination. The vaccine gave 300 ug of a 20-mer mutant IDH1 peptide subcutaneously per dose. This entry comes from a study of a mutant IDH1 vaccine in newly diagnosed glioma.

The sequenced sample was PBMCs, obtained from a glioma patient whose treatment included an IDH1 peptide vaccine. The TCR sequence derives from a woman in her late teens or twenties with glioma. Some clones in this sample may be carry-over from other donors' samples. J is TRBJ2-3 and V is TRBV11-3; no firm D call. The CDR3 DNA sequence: TGTGCCAGCCAAACTATGTGGTTAATCACAGATACGCAGTATTTT. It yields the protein CASQTMWLITDTQYF. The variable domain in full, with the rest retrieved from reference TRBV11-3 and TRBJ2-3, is EAGVVQSPRYKIIEKKQPVAFWCNPISGHNTLYWYLQNLGQGPELLIRYENEEAVDDSQLPKDRFSAERLKGVDSTLKIQPAELGDSAVYLCASQTMWLITDTQYFGPGTRLTVL.